The 22 T cell receptor beta chains below all came from one sample that was sequenced in a study of OX40 agonist ivuxolimab in advanced cancers. Library preparation employed the immunoSEQ multiplex PCR assay. The table was pulled from immuneACCESS by TCRdb, which kept in-frame rearrangements only. Such tables lose some clones; where checked, under half of the loss comes from unresolved V genes, and the rest has no known cause. The sample table records approximately 87,000 clones; more than 75% of these occur just once. The top ten clonotypes cover 0.7% to 1% of the sample. The specimen was CD4+ or CD8+ T cells sorted from blood, collected in a trial of the OX40 agonist ivuxolimab. Receptors originate from an adult with an advanced solid tumor such as melanoma, head and neck, liver or kidney cancer.

The chain links TRBV6-1 to TRBJ1-1, with D unresolved. V lost 7 bases and J lost 1, with 13 bases in between. The CDR3 runs 14 residues. Germline CDR1 MNHNS, CDR2 SASEGT. The CDR3 sequence: CASNTAPPNTEAFF. CDR3 sequence (DNA): TGTGCCAGCAATACAGCACCTCCGAACACTGAAGCTTTCTTT.

This clone was found once. This chain connects TRBV7-2 to TRBJ2-7, with unresolved D. CDR1 is SGHTA, CDR2 FQGNSA, per germline. The CDR3 spans 12 residues. V lost 1 base, J lost 3 bases, and 4 bases lay in between. The CDR3 protein is CASSLEYYEQYF. The CDR3 nucleotides are TGTGCCAGCAGCTTAGAATACTACGAGCAGTACTTC.

The chain carries TRBV2 and TRBJ2-2, with TRBD2 as a possible D gene (5 bases). CDR1 SNHLY and CDR2 FYNNEI come from the germline V gene. V was shortened by 7 bases and J by 3 bases, with 15 bases between the two germline ends. This CDR3 region has 15 residues. The CDR3 loop is CASNPSSGHTGELFF. The CDR3 DNA follows: TGTGCCAGCAATCCCTCGAGCGGCCACACCGGGGAGCTGTTTTTT.

The CDR3 DNA reads as TGTGCCAGCCACCGGGACTACAATCAGCCCCAGCATTTT. Translated: CASHRDYNQPQHF. V is TRBV6-5 and J is TRBJ1-5; TRBD1 might be the D (5 bases). V was shortened by 8 bases and J by 3 bases, with 11 bases between the two germline ends. Germline loops: CDR1 MNHEY, CDR2 SVGAGI. This CDR3 spans 13 amino acids.

The rearrangement joins TRBV11-2 to TRBJ2-3; unclear D gene. V was cut by 0 bases and J by 0 bases, with 10 bases left in between. The germline V gene has CDR1 SGHAT and CDR2 FQNNGV. The CDR3 is made up of 16 amino acids. The CDR3 nucleotides read TGTGCCAGCAGCTTAGAGAACGTGGGGAGCACAGATACGCAGTATTTT. It yields the protein CASSLENVGSTDTQYF.

This clone appeared once. The gene calls are TRBV11-3 and TRBJ2-5; D may be TRBD1 (5 bases). V was pared by 3 bases and J by 1 base, with 15 bases between. Germline V CDR1 and CDR2: SGHNT, YENEEA. This CDR3 is built from 16 residues. The DNA of the CDR3 is TGTGCCAGCAGCTTGCAGGGCGTGGCCTTCCAAGAGACCCAGTACTTC. Its protein product is CASSLQGVAFQETQYF. The variable domain in full, with the rest retrieved from reference TRBV11-3 and TRBJ2-5, is EAGVVQSPRYKIIEKKQPVAFWCNPISGHNTLYWYLQNLGQGPELLIRYENEEAVDDSQLPKDRFSAERLKGVDSTLKIQPAELGDSAVYLCASSLQGVAFQETQYFGPGTRLLVL.

The V call is TRBV5-6, the J call TRBJ2-7; D unresolved. This CDR3 has 14 residues. V was pared by 0 bases and J by 2 bases, with 9 bases between. CDR1 and CDR2 (germline): SGHDT, YYEEEE. This chain's CDR3 is CASSLGGRAYEQYF. In DNA form, the CDR3 reads TGTGCCAGCAGCTTGGGGGGTCGAGCCTACGAGCAGTACTTC.

This chain connects TRBV14 to TRBJ2-1; the D gene is possibly TRBD2 (6 bases). The CDR3 loop spans 15 amino acids. Per the germline V gene, CDR1 is SGHDN and CDR2 is FVKESK. V lost 1 base to trimming and J lost 1 base, with 8 bases between them. CDR3 protein: CASSQAGVSYNEQFF. CDR3 bases: TGTGCCAGCAGCCAAGCGGGAGTATCCTACAATGAGCAGTTCTTC.

This chain connects TRBV19 to TRBJ1-4, with D tentatively TRBD1 (6 bases). V was pared by 3 bases and J by 3 bases, with 11 bases between. The CDR3 runs 15 residues. The germline V gene encodes CDR1 LNHDA and CDR2 SQIVND (reference sequence). CDR3 protein: CASSMKGGANEKLFF. In nucleotides, the CDR3 is TGTGCCAGTAGTATGAAGGGGGGAGCTAATGAAAAACTGTTTTTT.

The rearrangement joins TRBV19 to TRBJ1-5; 7 nucleotides align to TRBD1. The CDR3 has 18 residues. Germline CDR1 and CDR2: LNHDA and SQIVND (reference sequence). V shed 7 bases, J shed 4 bases, and the junction held 19 bases outside the gene matches. CDR3 nucleotide sequence: TGTGCCAGTACGCAGACAGGGTATTCCCATAGTGGTAATCAGCCCCAGCATTTT. Translation gives CASTQTGYSHSGNQPQHF.

This sequence joins TRBV19 and TRBJ2-1; D is tentatively TRBD1 or TRBD2 (5 bases each). The germline V gene has CDR1 LNHDA and CDR2 SQIVND (reference sequence). The V gene lost 6 bases and the J gene lost 6 bases, with 12 bases spanning the gap. The CDR3 has 13 amino acids. The CDR3 DNA sequence: TGTGCCAGTAGGTTCGGGGCTACCAATGAGCAGTTCTTC. Protein: CASRFGATNEQFF.

V is TRBV28 and J is TRBJ2-4, with 10 bases aligning to TRBD1. In germline, CDR1 is MDHEN, CDR2 SYDVKM. V trimming: 5 bases; J trimming: 5 bases; junction bases outside the gene matches: 9. This CDR3 has 16 amino acids. DNA of the CDR3: TGTGCCAGCAGTACCTTTGACAGGGGGCTAGAAAACATTCAGTACTTC. Translated: CASSTFDRGLENIQYF.

This chain links TRBV7-6 with TRBJ2-1, with 11 bases fitting TRBD2. The germline CDR1 and CDR2 sequences are SGHVS and FNYEAQ. V dropped 4 bases and J dropped 5; count of bases not matched to a gene: 4. This CDR3 region has 15 residues. CDR3 residues: CASSYGTSGHNEQFF. CDR3 in DNA: TGTGCCAGCAGCTACGGGACTAGCGGACACAATGAGCAGTTCTTC.

This clone came up a few times. The V and J genes are TRBV7-9 and TRBJ2-7, with 9 nucleotides matching TRBD1. CDR3 length: 14 amino acids. Per germline, CDR1 SEHNR and CDR2 FQNEAQ (reference sequence). V trimming: 3 bases; J trimming: 3 bases; junction bases outside the gene matches: 3. CDR3 sequence reads: CASSLGTGFYEQYF. The CDR3 bases are TGTGCCAGCAGCTTGGGGACAGGGTTCTACGAGCAGTACTTC.

This sequence joins TRBV6-5 and TRBJ2-1; D is ambiguous. V lost 8 bases and J lost 4, with 6 bases in between. Germline assignment: CDR1 MNHEY and CDR2 SVGAGI. This CDR3 spans 11 amino acids. Here the CDR3 DNA reads TGTGCCAGCCACTTTTACAATGAGCAGTTCTTC. Translation gives CASHFYNEQFF.

The DNA of the CDR3 is TGTGCCAGCAGCTTAGCGTGGGGTGGGGGGTACAATGAGCAGTTCTTC. This translates into CASSLAWGGGYNEQFF. The chain recombines TRBV7-9 with TRBJ2-1; a weak D match, TRBD2 (6 bases). The CDR3 runs to 16 residues. V was trimmed by 0 bases and J by 4 bases, leaving 13 bases between them. Germline loops: CDR1 SEHNR, CDR2 FQNEAQ (reference sequence).

This rearrangement joins TRBV28 to TRBJ2-7, with D unclear. From germline, CDR1 is MDHEN and CDR2 SYDVKM. The CDR3 loop spans 15 amino acids. The V end lost 5 bases, the J end lost 3 bases, and 17 bases lay between the germline ends. CDR3 residues: CASSHPYDENYEQYF. In nucleotides, the CDR3 is TGTGCCAGCAGTCACCCTTATGACGAGAACTACGAGCAGTACTTC.

V usage is TRBV15 and J usage is TRBJ2-5, with D tentatively TRBD1 or TRBD2 (5 bases each). The V end lost 2 bases, the J end lost 5 bases, and 15 bases lay between the germline ends. This CDR3 is built from 15 residues. Germline lookup yields CDR1 LNHNV and CDR2 YYDKDF (reference sequence). CDR3 nucleotide sequence: TGTGCCACCAGCAGAATGGGACCCCGCGGGGAGACCCAGTACTTC. Its protein is CATSRMGPRGETQYF.

The rearrangement joins TRBV2 to TRBJ2-1; 7 nucleotides line up with TRBD2. This CDR3 has 15 amino acids. Per germline, CDR1 SNHLY and CDR2 FYNNEI. Losses at the gene ends were 8 bases for V and 6 bases for J; bases not matched to a gene: 13. This CDR3 is CASDRLALEGNEQFF. The CDR3, as DNA: TGTGCCAGCGATAGACTAGCCTTAGAGGGCAATGAGCAGTTCTTC.

This clone was detected only a few times. This chain joins TRBV18 and TRBJ2-7; 9 bases map to TRBD2. This CDR3 spans 16 amino acids. Germline V gene data show CDR1 as KGHSH and CDR2 as LQKENI. Trimming cost V 0 bases and J 3 bases; bases outside gene matches: 6. CDR3 amino acids: CASSPPVAGVIYEQYF. The DNA of the CDR3 is TGTGCCAGCTCACCACCAGTAGCGGGAGTGATCTACGAGCAGTACTTC.

The rearrangement uses TRBV15 and TRBJ1-5; possibly TRBD1 for D (5 bases). Germline values: CDR1 LNHNV, CDR2 YYDKDF (reference sequence). The CDR3 sequence is 16 residues long. The V gene lost 0 bases and the J gene lost 3 bases, with 12 bases spanning the gap. The CDR3 protein is CATSRDYGRDNQPQHF. CDR3 bases: TGTGCCACCAGCAGAGATTATGGCAGGGACAATCAGCCCCAGCATTTT.

The V and J genes are TRBV7-3 and TRBJ2-3; TRBD2 matches at 10 bases. The junction had 1 base not matched to a gene; V was cut back by 4 bases and J by 3 bases. The CDR3 runs 14 residues. Germline CDR1 and CDR2: SGHTA and FQGTGA. As DNA, the CDR3 is TGTGCCAGCAGCTCGGGACTAGCGACAGATACGCAGTATTTT. Translating gives CASSSGLATDTQYF.